These T cell receptor beta chains were read from a single sample in a study of cytomegalovirus exposure and HLA in healthy donors. Method: immunoSEQ multiplex PCR; TCRdb's copy keeps in-frame clones and lacks some. Recorded for this sample: some 150,000 clones. The specimen was PBMCs. All receptors derive from a woman between 18 and 29 years old in good health and CMV-seronegative. The CDR3 runs from the conserved cysteine through the conserved F or W. The D gene is left open where the match is weak.

j_gene: TRBJ2-3
v_gene: TRBV27
d_gene: TRBD2
CDR3aa: CASNPGLAGEGTQYF
CDR3nt: TGTGCCAGCAATCCGGGACTAGCGGGAGAAGGTACGCAGTATTTT

j_gene: TRBJ2-2
v_gene: TRBV5-1
d_gene: .
CDR3aa: CASSPDRTAPGELFF
CDR3nt: TGCGCCAGCAGCCCCGACAGGACGGCTCCCGGGGAGCTGTTTTTT

j_gene: TRBJ2-1
v_gene: TRBV9
d_gene: .
CDR3aa: CASSVSGISYNEQFF
CDR3nt: TGTGCCAGCAGCGTATCAGGGATCTCCTACAATGAGCAGTTCTTC

j_gene: TRBJ2-7
v_gene: TRBV27
d_gene: .
CDR3aa: CASSPPSYEQYF
CDR3nt: TGTGCCAGCAGTCCACCGAGCTACGAGCAGTACTTC

j_gene: TRBJ2-3
v_gene: TRBV4-1
d_gene: TRBD1
CDR3aa: CASSRGQGGEDTQYF
CDR3nt: TGCGCCAGCAGCCGCGGACAGGGGGGAGAAGATACGCAGTATTTT

j_gene: TRBJ2-1
v_gene: TRBV5-4
d_gene: TRBD1
CDR3aa: CASSSSATGTGGPTNEQFF
CDR3nt: TGTGCCAGCAGCTCCAGCGCCACTGGGACAGGGGGTCCAACAAATGAGCAGTTCTTC

j_gene: TRBJ2-1
v_gene: TRBV14
d_gene: TRBD2
CDR3aa: CASSPPGLAGGSNEQFF
CDR3nt: TGTGCCAGCAGCCCACCGGGACTAGCGGGAGGGTCCAATGAGCAGTTCTTC

j_gene: TRBJ1-2
v_gene: TRBV30
d_gene: TRBD1
CDR3aa: CAWSWTGTIDGYTF
CDR3nt: TGTGCCTGGAGTTGGACAGGGACTATAGATGGCTACACCTTC

j_gene: TRBJ1-5
v_gene: TRBV2
d_gene: .
CDR3aa: CASSQDRDQPQHF
CDR3nt: TGTGCCAGCAGCCAGGATAGAGATCAGCCCCAGCATTTT

j_gene: TRBJ2-6
v_gene: TRBV30
d_gene: .
CDR3aa: CAWSRGASGANVLTF
CDR3nt: TGTGCCTGGAGTCGGGGGGCGTCTGGGGCCAACGTCCTGACTTTC

j_gene: TRBJ2-2
v_gene: TRBV7-3
d_gene: .
CDR3aa: CASSLDRNTGELFF
CDR3nt: TGTGCCAGCAGCTTAGACAGGAACACCGGGGAGCTGTTTTTT

j_gene: TRBJ2-1
v_gene: TRBV12-5
d_gene: .
CDR3aa: CASGLTWQEFF
CDR3nt: TGTGCTAGTGGTTTGACCTGGCAGGAGTTCTTC

j_gene: TRBJ2-1
v_gene: TRBV6-5
d_gene: TRBD2
CDR3aa: CASSYSSGGNEQFF
CDR3nt: TGTGCCAGCAGTTACTCGAGCGGGGGTAATGAGCAGTTCTTC

j_gene: TRBJ1-2
v_gene: TRBV11-3
d_gene: TRBD1
CDR3aa: CASSAVGGDRSYGYTF
CDR3nt: TGTGCCAGCAGCGCTGTGGGAGGGGACAGGAGCTATGGCTACACCTTC

j_gene: TRBJ1-2
v_gene: TRBV19
d_gene: TRBD1
CDR3aa: CASSIGQGDGYTF
CDR3nt: TGTGCCAGTAGTATCGGACAGGGTGATGGCTACACCTTC

j_gene: TRBJ2-1
v_gene: TRBV11-1
d_gene: TRBD2
CDR3aa: CASSPQVAGTGYNEQFF
CDR3nt: TGTGCCAGCAGCCCTCAGGTAGCGGGAACCGGATACAATGAGCAGTTCTTC

j_gene: TRBJ1-2
v_gene: TRBV5-1
d_gene: .
CDR3aa: CASSLAQGGDYGYTF
CDR3nt: TGCGCCAGCAGCTTGGCACAGGGAGGGGACTATGGCTACACCTTC

j_gene: TRBJ1-1
v_gene: TRBV29-1
d_gene: .
CDR3aa: CSVDGGTDTEAFF
CDR3nt: TGCAGCGTTGACGGGGGAACGGACACTGAAGCTTTCTTT

j_gene: TRBJ1-4
v_gene: TRBV7-9
d_gene: TRBD1
CDR3aa: CASSPRGDRENEKLFF
CDR3nt: TGTGCCAGCAGCCCCCGAGGGGACAGGGAAAATGAAAAACTGTTTTTT

j_gene: TRBJ2-1
v_gene: TRBV6-5
d_gene: .
CDR3aa: CASRLKVAGWVEFF
CDR3nt: TGTGCCAGCAGGCTAAAAGTCGCGGGTTGGGTCGAGTTCTTC

j_gene: TRBJ1-3
v_gene: TRBV10-1
d_gene: TRBD1
CDR3aa: CASSGIGQGGNTIYF
CDR3nt: TGCGCCAGCAGTGGGATAGGACAGGGGGGAAACACCATATATTTT

j_gene: TRBJ2-1
v_gene: TRBV7-9
d_gene: TRBD2
CDR3aa: CASNLPLPGGEQFF
CDR3nt: TGTGCCAGCAACCTACCCCTACCCGGGGGGGAGCAGTTCTTC

j_gene: TRBJ1-2
v_gene: TRBV11-3
d_gene: .
CDR3aa: CASSFLGAGAGGYTF
CDR3nt: TGTGCCAGCAGCTTCCTCGGGGCAGGGGCTGGCGGCTACACCTTC

j_gene: TRBJ1-1
v_gene: TRBV7-9
d_gene: .
CDR3aa: CASSSRTASTEAFF
CDR3nt: TGTGCCAGCAGCTCCCGGACAGCTAGCACTGAAGCTTTCTTT

j_gene: TRBJ2-1
v_gene: TRBV11-3
d_gene: .
CDR3aa: CASSMQTYLDEQFF
CDR3nt: TGTGCCAGCAGCATGCAGACATATTTGGATGAGCAGTTCTTC

j_gene: TRBJ2-3
v_gene: TRBV5-1
d_gene: TRBD2
CDR3aa: CASSYSGTRGDTQYF
CDR3nt: TGCGCCAGCAGTTACAGCGGGACGCGGGGAGATACGCAGTATTTT

j_gene: TRBJ1-5
v_gene: TRBV29-1
d_gene: TRBD1
CDR3aa: CSVSSGQGLQPQHF
CDR3nt: TGCAGCGTTAGTTCCGGACAGGGGCTTCAGCCCCAGCATTTT

j_gene: TRBJ1-5
v_gene: TRBV5-4
d_gene: .
CDR3aa: CASSLGGGGQPQHF
CDR3nt: TGTGCCAGCAGCTTGGGGGGGGGAGGTCAGCCCCAGCATTTT

j_gene: TRBJ2-3
v_gene: TRBV15
d_gene: TRBD1
CDR3aa: CATRDRGTDTQYF
CDR3nt: TGTGCCACAAGGGACAGGGGGACAGATACGCAGTATTTT

j_gene: TRBJ2-1
v_gene: TRBV5-1
d_gene: TRBD2
CDR3aa: CASSLGLAGGSYNEQFF
CDR3nt: TGCGCCAGCAGCTTGGGACTAGCGGGAGGTTCCTACAATGAGCAGTTCTTC

j_gene: TRBJ2-7
v_gene: TRBV7-6
d_gene: TRBD1
CDR3aa: CASSLDAGTGTYEQYF
CDR3nt: TGTGCCAGCAGCCTCGACGCAGGGACAGGGACCTACGAGCAGTACTTC

j_gene: TRBJ1-5
v_gene: TRBV28
d_gene: TRBD1
CDR3aa: CASSSPTGDDRPQHF
CDR3nt: TGTGCCAGCAGTTCCCCCACAGGGGATGATCGACCCCAGCATTTT

j_gene: TRBJ2-1
v_gene: TRBV27
d_gene: TRBD1
CDR3aa: CASSPRQGTYNEQFF
CDR3nt: TGTGCCAGCAGTCCAAGACAGGGAACCTACAATGAGCAGTTCTTC

j_gene: TRBJ1-2
v_gene: TRBV19
d_gene: TRBD1
CDR3aa: CASSLMDRTYGYTF
CDR3nt: TGTGCCAGTAGTCTAATGGACAGGACCTATGGCTACACCTTC

j_gene: TRBJ2-1
v_gene: TRBV4-1
d_gene: TRBD1
CDR3aa: CASSLYVGDRGSYNEQFF
CDR3nt: TGCGCCAGCAGCCTTTACGTGGGGGACAGGGGGTCCTACAATGAGCAGTTCTTC

j_gene: TRBJ2-5
v_gene: TRBV20-1
d_gene: TRBD1
CDR3aa: CSASTGGGQYF
CDR3nt: TGCAGTGCTTCTACAGGGGGCGGGCAGTACTTC

j_gene: TRBJ2-3
v_gene: TRBV19
d_gene: TRBD2
CDR3aa: CASSITQRGLDTQYF
CDR3nt: TGTGCCAGTAGTATTACCCAGCGGGGGCTGGATACGCAGTATTTT

j_gene: TRBJ2-6
v_gene: TRBV27
d_gene: .
CDR3aa: CASSFGGSGANVLTF
CDR3nt: TGTGCCAGCTCCTTCGGGGGCTCTGGGGCCAACGTCCTGACTTTC

j_gene: TRBJ2-2
v_gene: TRBV7-3
d_gene: TRBD2
CDR3aa: CASSLTVSGRAWDTGELFF
CDR3nt: TGTGCCAGCAGCTTAACGGTCAGCGGGAGGGCCTGGGACACCGGGGAGCTGTTTTTT

j_gene: TRBJ2-1
v_gene: TRBV19
d_gene: .
CDR3aa: CASSARGLVYNEQFF
CDR3nt: TGTGCCAGTAGTGCCCGGGGATTAGTTTACAATGAGCAGTTCTTC

j_gene: TRBJ1-3
v_gene: TRBV29-1
d_gene: .
CDR3aa: CSGLQDSTNTIYF
CDR3nt: TGCAGCGGCCTCCAGGACAGCACAAACACCATATATTTT

j_gene: TRBJ1-5
v_gene: TRBV19
d_gene: .
CDR3aa: CASTSGHHQPQHF
CDR3nt: TGTGCCAGTACCTCGGGACACCATCAGCCCCAGCATTTT

j_gene: TRBJ2-3
v_gene: TRBV29-1
d_gene: TRBD2
CDR3aa: CSVAPTSGSTDTQYF
CDR3nt: TGCAGCGTGGCTCCGACTAGCGGCAGCACAGATACGCAGTATTTT

j_gene: TRBJ2-2
v_gene: TRBV30
d_gene: TRBD1
CDR3aa: CALPQGQSGELFF
CDR3nt: TGTGCCTTACCACAGGGGCAGAGCGGGGAGCTGTTTTTT

j_gene: TRBJ1-2
v_gene: TRBV19
d_gene: TRBD1
CDR3aa: CANPWDSPYGYTF
CDR3nt: TGTGCCAACCCTTGGGACAGTCCCTATGGCTACACCTTC

j_gene: TRBJ1-4
v_gene: TRBV4-2
d_gene: TRBD1
CDR3aa: CASSQPGTGNEKLFF
CDR3nt: TGTGCCAGCAGCCAACCCGGGACAGGGAATGAAAAACTGTTTTTT

j_gene: TRBJ1-2
v_gene: TRBV5-4
d_gene: .
CDR3aa: CATGAGQYFGYTF
CDR3nt: .

j_gene: TRBJ2-5
v_gene: TRBV29-1
d_gene: TRBD1
CDR3aa: CSARTGFQETQYF
CDR3nt: TGCAGCGCTCGGACAGGGTTCCAAGAGACCCAGTACTTC

j_gene: TRBJ2-1
v_gene: TRBV19
d_gene: TRBD2
CDR3aa: CASRSGLAGYNEQFF
CDR3nt: TGTGCCAGTAGGTCGGGACTAGCAGGGTACAATGAGCAGTTCTTC

j_gene: TRBJ2-7
v_gene: TRBV10-2
d_gene: TRBD2
CDR3aa: CASSEASGRAEQYF
CDR3nt: TGCGCCAGCAGTGAGGCTAGCGGGAGAGCCGAGCAGTACTTC

j_gene: TRBJ2-1
v_gene: TRBV2
d_gene: TRBD2
CDR3aa: CASTGTSPYNEQFF
CDR3nt: TGTGCCAGCACCGGGACTAGTCCCTACAATGAGCAGTTCTTC

j_gene: TRBJ2-1
v_gene: TRBV7-2
d_gene: TRBD1
CDR3aa: CASSLGTANEQFF
CDR3nt: TGTGCCAGCAGCCTAGGGACAGCAAATGAGCAGTTCTTC

j_gene: TRBJ1-1
v_gene: TRBV6-1
d_gene: TRBD1
CDR3aa: CASSAGQGRVRTEAFF
CDR3nt: TGTGCCAGCAGTGCGGGACAGGGGCGAGTTCGAACTGAAGCTTTCTTT